These 8 T cell receptor beta chains originate from one sample sequenced in a study of CD8 T cells in ankylosing spondylitis. TCRdb passed the 5' RACE reads through MiXCR, listing each CDR3 protein once. The data show approximately 30,000 distinct CDR3 sequences, 7.9% seen once. The sequencing sample was made of blood. The receptors shown here come from a male donor with ankylosing spondylitis or in good health (not recorded which).

V is TRBV5-4 and J is TRBJ2-7, with TRBD1 matching over 8 bases. Germline trimming cut 0 bases from V and 0 bases from J; bases unmatched to any gene: 2. CDR1 and CDR2 from the germline V gene are SGHNT and YYREEE (reference sequence). The CDR3 extends over 15 amino acids. In DNA, the CDR3 is TGTGCCAGCAGCTTGGAAGGACAGGGCTCCTACGAGCAGTACGTC. Protein: CASSLEGQGSYEQYV.

This clonotype was counted a few times. CDR3 protein: CASSLEQGRDTQYF. Written as DNA, the CDR3 is TGCGCCAGCAGCTTGGAACAGGGTCGGGATACGCAGTATTTT. The chain recombines TRBV5-1 with TRBJ2-3; tentative D call: TRBD1 (6 bases). V gave up 0 bases and J gave up 6 bases, with 11 bases separating them. The germline gives CDR1 SGHRS, CDR2 YFSETQ. The CDR3 covers 14 residues.

The sample holds a few counts of this clonotype. The chain's CDR3 is CASSLSPTGITEAFF. In DNA, the CDR3 is TGTGCCAGCAGTTTGAGCCCCACAGGGATTACTGAAGCTTTCTTT. The V gene is TRBV12-3 or TRBV12-4, the J gene TRBJ1-1; D may be TRBD1 (6 bases). The CDR3 totals 15 residues. The germline V and J ends were trimmed by 3 bases and 5 bases, with 16 bases remaining between them.

V and J are TRBV15 and TRBJ2-1; D gene uncertain. Germline V CDR1 and CDR2: LNHNV, YYDKDF (reference sequence). CDR3 size: 16 residues. The germline V and J ends were trimmed by 1 base and 0 bases, with 10 bases remaining between them. The CDR3 DNA sequence: TGTGCCACCAGCAGAGGGGAAAGAAGCTCCTACAATGAGCAGTTCTTC. Its translation: CATSRGERSSYNEQFF.

In the case of this clonotype: This may stem from a read error, because a much larger clone lies one nucleotide away. The chain has TRBV7-9 and TRBJ1-1; no firm D call. CDR1 and CDR2 from the germline V gene are SEHNR and FQNEAQ (reference sequence). CDR3 size: 13 residues. Here the CDR3 DNA reads TGTCCCAGCAGCTTCGGAGGAAACACTGAAGCTTTCTTT. Protein: CPSSFGGNTEAFF.

The gene calls are TRBV7-3 and TRBJ1-1; D might be TRBD1 (5 bases). V shed 8 bases and J shed 5 bases, with 15 bases lying between them. Germline CDR1 and CDR2: SGHTA and FQGTGA. The CDR3 is 13 residues long. DNA for the CDR3: TGTGCCAGCGCGCTGGGGGTAGAGACTGAAGCTTTCTTT. Protein: CASALGVETEAFF.

This clonotype was seen many times. J is TRBJ2-3 and V is TRBV12-3 or TRBV12-4; 7 bases line up with TRBD2. The J segment lost 2 bases and the V segment lost 7 bases, leaving 9 bases of the junction unmatched. The CDR3 sequence is 15 residues long. The CDR3 region has the DNA TGTGCCAGCACCCCGAGCGGGAACCCCACAGATACGCAGTATTTT. It translates to CASTPSGNPTDTQYF.

This clonotype occurred a few times. J is TRBJ1-1 and V is TRBV10-3; 10 bases are shared with TRBD1. CDR1 is ENHRY, CDR2 SYGVKD, per germline. V shed 6 bases and J 8 bases; nucleotides not matched to a gene: 12. The CDR3 length is 15 residues. DNA for the CDR3: TGTGCCATCAGGCCGGGACAGGGGTGGCTAGGAGAAGCTTTCTTT. This translates into CAIRPGQGWLGEAFF.